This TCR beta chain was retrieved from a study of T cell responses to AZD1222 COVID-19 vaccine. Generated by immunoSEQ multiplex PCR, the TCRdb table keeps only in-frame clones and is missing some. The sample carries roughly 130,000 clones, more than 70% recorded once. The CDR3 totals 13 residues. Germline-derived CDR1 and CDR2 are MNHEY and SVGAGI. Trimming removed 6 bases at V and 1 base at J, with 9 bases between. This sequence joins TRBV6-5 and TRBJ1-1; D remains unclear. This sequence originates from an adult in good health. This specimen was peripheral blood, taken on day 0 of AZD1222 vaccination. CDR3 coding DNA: TGTGCCAGCAGCCTTTTGGCGAACACTGAAGCTTTCTTT. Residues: CASSLLANTEAFF.